The 5 T cell receptor beta chains given below trace back to one sample, sequenced in a study of T cells in Graves' hyperthyroidism and ophthalmopathy. What was amplified from RNA transcripts were TCR beta CDR3 regions. First-round RT-PCR targeting the TCR CDR3 was performed with the HTBI primer set. A single record per CDR3 protein comes from TCRdb applying MiXCR to the multiplex PCR reads. The profile covers hundreds of thousands of distinct CDR3 sequences, with 35% to 40% appearing a single time and roughly 8.3% taken by the ten largest. The sequencing input was blood. The receptors were gathered from a man aged 18 to 30 with Graves' hyperthyroidism.

This clonotype was seen a handful of times. V is TRBV7-9 and J is TRBJ1-6; D remains unclear. V was clipped by 5 bases and J by 0 bases, with 8 bases between them. Germline V gene sequence: CDR1 SEHNR, CDR2 FQNEAQ (reference sequence). This CDR3 has 15 residues. CDR3 residues: CASSPQSSYNSPLHF. The CDR3, as DNA: TGTGCCAGCAGCCCCCAGAGCTCCTATAATTCACCCCTCCACTTT.

This clonotype has ten or more counts. This sequence joins TRBV20-1 and TRBJ2-7, with D maybe TRBD1 (6 bases). CDR1 DFQATT and CDR2 SNEGSKA come from the germline V gene (reference sequence). The CDR3 length is 13 residues. Trimming took 6 bases from V and 1 from J, leaving 13 bases between them. Here the CDR3 reads CSAWGPESYEQYF. The CDR3 DNA reads as TGCAGTGCGTGGGGGCCGGAATCCTACGAGCAGTACTTC.

This clonotype was seen a single time. The chain combines TRBV2 with TRBJ2-2; D is unclear. V was trimmed by 6 bases and J by 5 bases, leaving 13 bases between them. The CDR3 length is 14 residues. Germline V gives CDR1 SNHLY, CDR2 FYNNEI. CDR3 sequence reads: CASSSKAETGELFF. For the CDR3, the DNA is TGTGCCAGCAGCTCAAAAGCAGAGACCGGGGAGCTGTTTTTT.

The J gene is TRBJ1-6, the V gene TRBV5-6, with D unresolved. This CDR3 region has 13 residues. Germline CDR1 and CDR2: SGHDT and YYEEEE. Trimming left V 0 bases short and J 9 bases short, with 7 bases between. CDR3 amino acids: CASSLVGVSPLHF. In nucleotides, the CDR3 is TGTGCCAGCAGCTTGGTAGGCGTTTCACCCCTCCACTTT.

The V and J genes are TRBV9 and TRBJ2-5, with 7 bases lining up with TRBD2. This CDR3 comprises 17 residues. In germline, CDR1 is SGDLS, CDR2 YYNGEE. The trim removed 1 base at V and 5 bases at J, leaving 14 bases unmatched. The CDR3 DNA reads TGTGCCAGCAGCGTAACGTTCGGACGGGAGGCGATTGAGACCCAGTACTTC. It encodes CASSVTFGREAIETQYF.